Listed here is a single T cell receptor beta chain. Clones were read by immunoSEQ multiplex PCR, and TCRdb kept only the in-frame ones, dropping some. This table has around 150,000 clones, approximately 88% appearing once. This specimen belongs to a study of blood T cell repertoires in COVID-19. Whole-study context: Samples came from the United States, Italy and Spain, spanning acute and convalescent COVID-19. T cells, B-cell-depleted T cells, or PBMCs supplied cDNA or gDNA.

The CDR3 totals 13 residues. The V gene end was trimmed by 11 bases and the J gene end by 4 bases; junction bases not matched to a gene: 8. Sequenced sample: peripheral blood. The clonotype originates from a man aged 60-69 years with acute or convalescent COVID-19. This chain uses TRBV12-3 or TRBV12-4 with TRBJ1-5, with TRBD1 matching 7 bases. The CDR3 reads CARQTGRNQPQHF. For the CDR3, the DNA is TGTGCCCGTCAGACAGGGCGTAATCAGCCCCAGCATTTT.